A single sample is the source of the 27 T cell receptor beta chains below, sequenced in a study of identical twins. MiXCR was run by TCRdb on the 5' RACE reads, yielding one entry per CDR3 protein. The table shows more than 400,000 distinct CDR3 sequences, with nearly 15% occurring only once. The same data also went into a second study, on yellow fever vaccine responses in identical twins.

What was sequenced was CD4+ T cells sorted from blood. These receptors came from a woman aged 18-29 years in good health.

The chain couples TRBV6-1 to TRBJ1-2; no clear D gene. Germline V gives CDR1 MNHNS, CDR2 SASEGT. Trimming removed 4 bases at V and 3 bases at J, with 6 bases between. The CDR3 has 12 residues. The CDR3 DNA reads as TGTGCCAGCAGTGTCCTGGACTATGGCTACACCTTC. It is translated as CASSVLDYGYTF.

Only a few counts were recorded for this clonotype. The chain recombines TRBV9 with TRBJ2-1, with D possibly being TRBD2 (6 bases). Germline V gene lookup returns CDR1 SGDLS and CDR2 YYNGEE. Trimming left V 4 bases short and J 6 bases short, with 14 bases between. This CDR3 comprises 14 residues. The CDR3 DNA follows: TGTGCCAGCAGCTCACGGGACTCAGGCAATGAGCAGTTCTTC. Translating it yields CASSSRDSGNEQFF.

The J gene is TRBJ2-3, the V gene TRBV29-1; TRBD2 matches at 10 bases. The ends lost 4 bases at V and 4 bases at J; junction bases unmatched: 5. Germline V gives CDR1 SQVTM, CDR2 ANQGSEA. The CDR3 extends over 14 amino acids. CDR3 DNA sequence: TGCAGCGTTGGCGCTAGCGGGAGTGCAGATACGCAGTATTTT. This translates into CSVGASGSADTQYF.

The genes are TRBV2 and TRBJ2-1, with 7 bases fitting TRBD2. Looked up from germline, CDR1 is SNHLY and CDR2 is FYNNEI. The trim removed 8 bases at V and 1 base at J, leaving 5 bases unmatched. CDR3 length: 14 residues. For the CDR3, the DNA is TGTGCCAGCGGGGGGGTGAGTTCCTACAATGAGCAGTTCTTC. Translating gives CASGGVSSYNEQFF.

This sequence joins TRBV3-1 and TRBJ1-1; weak D call: TRBD1 (5 bases). From germline, CDR1 is LGHDT and CDR2 YNNKEL (reference sequence). V shed 0 bases and J shed 8 bases, with 10 bases lying between them. The CDR3 has 13 amino acids. CDR3 DNA sequence: TGTGCCAGCAGCCAAGATACTCGGGGGGAAGCTTTCTTT. Amino acids: CASSQDTRGEAFF.

This chain connects TRBV7-6 to TRBJ2-2; D is perhaps TRBD1 (5 bases). The germline V gene has CDR1 SGHVS and CDR2 FNYEAQ. The CDR3 consists of 14 residues. Deletions cut 3 bases from V and 13 bases from J, with 18 bases between. The CDR3 protein is CASSFTRHQGGLFF. Written as DNA, the CDR3 is TGTGCCAGCAGCTTCACCAGACATCAGGGCGGGCTGTTTTTT.

This clonotype has only a few counts. The gene calls are TRBV12-3 or TRBV12-4 and TRBJ2-7; 10 positions match TRBD2. This CDR3 spans 15 amino acids. Trimming at V came to 6 bases and at J to 3 bases, leaving 8 bases not matched to a gene. The CDR3, as DNA: TGTGCCAGCAGCCCACGGACTAGCGGCCTCTACGAGCAGTACTTC. As protein: CASSPRTSGLYEQYF.

This clonotype is a singleton in its sample. The V call is TRBV7-2, the J call TRBJ2-7, with 8 bases that match TRBD1. The CDR3 consists of 16 residues. The V gene's germline CDR1 is SGHTA and CDR2 FQGNSA. V trimming: 7 bases; J trimming: 7 bases; junction bases outside the gene matches: 18. CDR3 DNA: TGTGCCAGCACAAAAATGGGGGGACAGGACCCTTGGGAGCAGTACTTC. This translates into CASTKMGGQDPWEQYF. Looking up the rest from reference TRBV7-2 and TRBJ2-7 gives the full variable domain: GAGVSQSPSNKVTEKGKDVELRCDPISGHTALYWYRQSLGQGLEFLIYFQGNSAPDKSGLPSDRFSAERTGGSVSTLTIQRTQQEDSAVYLCASTKMGGQDPWEQYFGPGTRLTVT.

This clonotype was seen at least ten times. This chain uses TRBV9 with TRBJ1-2, with D uncertain. The ends were cut back, 3 bases at V and 2 bases at J, with 17 bases in the middle. Germline loops: CDR1 SGDLS, CDR2 YYNGEE. The CDR3 length is 16 residues. CDR3 DNA: TGTGCCAGCAGCGCCCAACCCGACATTCCCAACTATGGCTACACCTTC. This codes for CASSAQPDIPNYGYTF.

J is TRBJ1-2 and V is TRBV5-5; the match to TRBD1 covers 10 bases. Per germline, CDR1 SGHKS and CDR2 YYEKEE (reference sequence). This CDR3 is 15 amino acids long. Trimming at V came to 3 bases and at J to 5 bases, leaving 7 bases not matched to a gene. CDR3 region: CASSSGQGEKYGYTF. CDR3 in DNA: TGTGCCAGCAGCTCCGGACAGGGGGAGAAGTATGGCTACACCTTC.

Only a few counts were recorded for this clonotype. The chain combines TRBV7-9 with TRBJ1-6; D is undetermined. Trimming left V 6 bases short and J 4 bases short, with 7 bases between. The germline V gene has CDR1 SEHNR and CDR2 FQNEAQ (reference sequence). CDR3 length: 13 amino acids. The DNA of the CDR3 is TGTGCCAGCAGGGGCAGTTATAATTCACCCCTCCACTTT. Protein sequence: CASRGSYNSPLHF.

This clonotype was recorded a few times. This sequence joins TRBV11-2 and TRBJ2-7, with D possibly being TRBD2 (5 bases). Germline V gene lookup returns CDR1 SGHAT and CDR2 FQNNGV. The CDR3 has 17 amino acids. V was clipped by 1 base and J by 0 bases, with 16 bases between them. In DNA, the CDR3 is TGTGCCAGCAGCTTAGCATCCTCGTGGGCGGGCTCCTACGAGCAGTACTTC. It codes for CASSLASSWAGSYEQYF.

The sample holds many counts of this clonotype. The chain combines TRBV3-1 with TRBJ2-2; possibly TRBD1 or TRBD2 for D (5 bases each). V lost 4 bases to trimming and J lost 6 bases, with 15 bases between them. This CDR3 has 15 residues. Germline V gene data show CDR1 as LGHDT and CDR2 as YNNKEL (reference sequence). CDR3 region: CASSPRSRGPGELFF. CDR3 in DNA: TGTGCCAGCAGCCCCCGAAGTCGGGGCCCCGGGGAGCTGTTTTTT.

The chain carries TRBV12-3 or TRBV12-4 and TRBJ1-6; unclear D gene. The CDR3 sequence is 14 residues long. Trimming took 4 bases from V and 7 from J, leaving 11 bases between them. The CDR3 coding sequence is TGTGCCAGCAGTTCCAGCGATCGGAATTCACCCCTCCACTTT. Encoded protein: CASSSSDRNSPLHF.

V and J are TRBV12-3 or TRBV12-4 and TRBJ2-6, with D hard to call. V was shortened by 5 bases and J by 0 bases, with 11 bases between the two germline ends. The CDR3 runs 16 residues. The CDR3 here is CASSRTESSGANVLTF. Written as DNA, the CDR3 is TGTGCCAGCAGTCGCACAGAGAGCTCTGGGGCCAACGTCCTGACTTTC.

The table lists this clonotype with a few counts. The V call is TRBV5-1, the J call TRBJ1-1, with 7 positions matching TRBD1. The germline gives CDR1 SGHRS, CDR2 YFSETQ. Losses at the gene ends were 2 bases for V and 3 bases for J; bases not matched to a gene: 4. The CDR3 extends over 14 amino acids. CDR3 sequence reads: CASSFLTGDTEAFF. The CDR3 nucleotides read TGCGCCAGCAGCTTTTTAACAGGGGACACTGAAGCTTTCTTT.

The chain has TRBV5-1 and TRBJ1-1; D call uncertain. V lost 2 bases and J lost 1, with 15 bases in between. The germline V gene has CDR1 SGHRS and CDR2 YFSETQ. The CDR3 consists of 16 residues. The CDR3 sequence: CASSLKTELGNTEAFF. The CDR3 DNA is TGCGCCAGCAGCTTAAAGACCGAATTGGGGAACACTGAAGCTTTCTTT.

This clonotype was seen a few times. V usage is TRBV10-3 and J usage is TRBJ2-3, with 7 bases lining up with TRBD2. The germline CDR1 and CDR2 sequences are ENHRY and SYGVKD. Trimming at V came to 3 bases and at J to 9 bases, leaving 12 bases not matched to a gene. CDR3 length: 15 residues. The CDR3 DNA sequence: TGTGCCATCAGTGAAGCGGGGTCTGCTTCACGGACGCAGTATTTT. Translating gives CAISEAGSASRTQYF.

This clonotype has a handful of counts. The chain joins TRBV7-9 to TRBJ2-5; 9 bases match TRBD1. This CDR3 spans 13 amino acids. The J segment lost 3 bases and the V segment lost 6 bases, leaving 2 bases of the junction unmatched. Germline CDR1 SEHNR, CDR2 FQNEAQ (reference sequence). DNA of the CDR3: TGTGCCAGCAGGCGGACAGGGGAAGAGACCCAGTACTTC. Residues: CASRRTGEETQYF.

The genes are TRBV29-1 and TRBJ2-7; weak D call: TRBD2 (5 bases). The CDR3 sequence is 18 residues long. Per the germline V gene, CDR1 is SQVTM and CDR2 is ANQGSEA. Trimming removed 1 base from V and 5 bases from J, with 27 bases in between. The CDR3 spells CSVEVAKISLGLMNEQYV. The DNA of the CDR3 is TGCAGCGTTGAAGTGGCTAAGATCTCACTAGGCCTTATGAACGAGCAGTACGTC.

The chain couples TRBV15 to TRBJ1-4; D gene unclear. The CDR3 spans 15 residues. Germline assignment: CDR1 LNHNV and CDR2 YYDKDF (reference sequence). Trimming took 0 bases from V and 5 from J, leaving 10 bases between them. The CDR3 sequence: CATSRDKWRNEKLFF. DNA of the CDR3: TGTGCCACCAGCAGAGATAAGTGGAGGAATGAAAAACTGTTTTTT.

This clonotype was detected only a few times. The chain carries TRBV7-3 and TRBJ2-1; D is uncertain. With 5 bases removed from V and 0 bases from J, the gap between germline ends came to 14 bases. The CDR3 covers 16 residues. CDR1 and CDR2 (germline): SGHTA, FQGTGA. The CDR3 coding sequence is TGTGCCAGCAGCAGGAGTACGGTGAGCTCCTACAATGAGCAGTTCTTC. It specifies CASSRSTVSSYNEQFF.

This clonotype was recorded at least ten times. The rearrangement joins TRBV18 to TRBJ1-1, with TRBD1 as a possible D gene (5 bases). V was trimmed by 4 bases and J by 0 bases, leaving 9 bases between them. The CDR3 contains 14 residues. The germline V gene has CDR1 KGHSH and CDR2 LQKENI. CDR3 DNA: TGTGCCAGCTCACAGACGGACATGAACACTGAAGCTTTCTTT. Translating gives CASSQTDMNTEAFF.

In its sample, this clonotype was seen a few times. The chain carries TRBV5-5 and TRBJ2-1, with a weak D call TRBD1 (6 bases). CDR1 is SGHKS and CDR2 is YYEKEE in the germline V gene (reference sequence). This CDR3 comprises 15 residues. Trimming cost V 2 bases and J 5 bases, with 14 bases left between them. The CDR3 sequence is CASSLSLGANNEQFF. The CDR3 DNA reads as TGTGCCAGCAGCTTATCGTTGGGGGCCAACAATGAGCAGTTCTTC.

The chain carries TRBV12-3 or TRBV12-4 and TRBJ2-7, with 8 bases fitting TRBD2. V dropped 2 bases and J dropped 3; count of bases not matched to a gene: 3. This CDR3 is built from 14 residues. DNA of the CDR3: TGTGCCAGCAGTTTAAAGCGGGAGCTCTACGAGCAGTACTTC. Translation gives CASSLKRELYEQYF.

The chain combines TRBV12-3 or TRBV12-4 with TRBJ1-1; D not certain. This CDR3 region has 11 residues. Trimming took off 5 bases at V and 10 bases at J, with 11 bases between the two ends. The CDR3 DNA follows: TGTGCCAGCAGTCCCGCTCGGGGAGCTTTCTTT. This sequence encodes CASSPARGAFF.

This clonotype was seen many times. The chain is built from TRBV11-2 and TRBJ2-5, with 9 bases identical to TRBD2. The junction had 15 bases not matched to a gene; V was cut back by 5 bases and J by 5 bases. This CDR3 has 17 residues. Germline V lookup: CDR1 SGHAT, CDR2 FQNNGV. CDR3 sequence reads: CASSPTSGQPLGETQYF. The CDR3, as DNA: TGTGCCAGCAGCCCTACTAGCGGGCAACCGCTAGGGGAGACCCAGTACTTC.